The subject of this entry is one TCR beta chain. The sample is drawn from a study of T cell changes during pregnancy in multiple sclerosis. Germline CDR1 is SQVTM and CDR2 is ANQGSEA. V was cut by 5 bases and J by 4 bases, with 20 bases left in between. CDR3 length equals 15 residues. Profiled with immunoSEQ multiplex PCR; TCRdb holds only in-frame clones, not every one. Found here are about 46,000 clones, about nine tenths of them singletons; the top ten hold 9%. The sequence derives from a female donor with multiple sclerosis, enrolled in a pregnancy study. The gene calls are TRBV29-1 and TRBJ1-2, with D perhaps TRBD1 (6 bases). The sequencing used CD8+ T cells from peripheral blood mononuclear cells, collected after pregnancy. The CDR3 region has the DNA TGCAGCGTTTCTTCCGGGGACAATAATCCCTATGGCTACACCTTC. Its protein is CSVSSGDNNPYGYTF.